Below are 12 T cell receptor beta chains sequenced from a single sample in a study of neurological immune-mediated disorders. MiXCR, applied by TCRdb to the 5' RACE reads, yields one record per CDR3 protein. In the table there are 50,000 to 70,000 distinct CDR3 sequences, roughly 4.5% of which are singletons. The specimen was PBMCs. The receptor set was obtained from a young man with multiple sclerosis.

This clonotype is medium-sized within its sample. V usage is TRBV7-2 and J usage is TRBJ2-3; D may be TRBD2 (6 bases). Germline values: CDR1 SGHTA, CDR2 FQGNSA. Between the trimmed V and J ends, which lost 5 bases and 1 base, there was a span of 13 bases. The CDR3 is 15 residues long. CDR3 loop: CASSPGVSRTDTQYF. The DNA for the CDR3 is TGTGCCAGCAGCCCGGGGGTTAGTCGCACAGATACGCAGTATTTT.

Written as DNA, the CDR3 is TGTGCCAGCAGCCCGTCGGCAGGGGAGACCCAGTACTTC. This codes for CASSPSAGETQYF. This chain links TRBV7-3 with TRBJ2-5, with D possibly being TRBD1 (5 bases). Looked up from germline, CDR1 is SGHTA and CDR2 is FQGTGA. V was cut by 5 bases and J by 5 bases, with 12 bases left in between. The CDR3 contains 13 residues.

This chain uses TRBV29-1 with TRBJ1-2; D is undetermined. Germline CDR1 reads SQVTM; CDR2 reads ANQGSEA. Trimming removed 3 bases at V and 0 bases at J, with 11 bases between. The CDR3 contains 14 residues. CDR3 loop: CSVEGSKSNYGYTF. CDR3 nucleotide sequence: TGCAGCGTTGAGGGATCGAAATCTAACTATGGCTACACCTTC.

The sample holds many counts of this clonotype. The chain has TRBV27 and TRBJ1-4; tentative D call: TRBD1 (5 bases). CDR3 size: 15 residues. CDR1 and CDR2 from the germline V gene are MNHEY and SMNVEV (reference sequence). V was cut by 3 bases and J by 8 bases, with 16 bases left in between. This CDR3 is CASSLQGEGREKLFF. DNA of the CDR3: TGTGCCAGCAGTTTGCAGGGCGAGGGGAGAGAAAAACTGTTTTTT.

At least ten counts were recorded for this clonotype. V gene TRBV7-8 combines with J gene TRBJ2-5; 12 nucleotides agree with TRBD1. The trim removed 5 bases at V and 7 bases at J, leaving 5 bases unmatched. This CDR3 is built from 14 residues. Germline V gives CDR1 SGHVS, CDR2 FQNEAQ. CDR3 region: CASSGTGGTGTQYF. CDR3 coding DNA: TGTGCCAGCAGCGGGACAGGGGGCACCGGGACCCAGTACTTC.

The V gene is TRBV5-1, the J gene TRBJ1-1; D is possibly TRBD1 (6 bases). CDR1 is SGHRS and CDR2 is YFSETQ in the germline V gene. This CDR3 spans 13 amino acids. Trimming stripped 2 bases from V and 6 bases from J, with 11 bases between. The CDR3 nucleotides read TGCGCCAGCAGCTTACAGGGTACCCCTGAAGCTTTCTTT. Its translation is CASSLQGTPEAFF.

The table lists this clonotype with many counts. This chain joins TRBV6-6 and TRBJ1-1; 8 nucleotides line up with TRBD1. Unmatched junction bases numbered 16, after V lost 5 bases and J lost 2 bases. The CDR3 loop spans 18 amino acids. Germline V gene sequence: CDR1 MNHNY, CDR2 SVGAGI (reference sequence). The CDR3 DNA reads TGTGCCAGCAGTACCCTGGGACAGGCGCACCACTTCAACACTGAAGCTTTCTTT. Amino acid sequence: CASSTLGQAHHFNTEAFF.

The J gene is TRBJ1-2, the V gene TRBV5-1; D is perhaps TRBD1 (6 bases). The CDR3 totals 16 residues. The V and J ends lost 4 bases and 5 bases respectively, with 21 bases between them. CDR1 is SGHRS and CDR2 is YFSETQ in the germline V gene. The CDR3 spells CASSRNTGTKGYGYTF. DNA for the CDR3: TGCGCCAGCAGCCGAAATACAGGGACTAAAGGGTATGGCTACACCTTC.

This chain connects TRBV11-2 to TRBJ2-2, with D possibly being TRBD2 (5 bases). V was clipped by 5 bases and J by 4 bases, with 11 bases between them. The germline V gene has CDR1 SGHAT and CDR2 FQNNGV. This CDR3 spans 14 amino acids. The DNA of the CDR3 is TGTGCCAGCAGCCTCCGGGAAGGCACCGGGGAGCTGTTTTTT. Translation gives CASSLREGTGELFF.

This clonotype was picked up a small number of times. DNA for the CDR3: TGCGCCAGCAGCTTGGGATACGGGACGCTTGAAGCTTTCTTT. Amino acid sequence: CASSLGYGTLEAFF. The rearrangement uses TRBV5-1 and TRBJ1-1; maybe TRBD1 (5 bases). Trimming removed 0 bases from V and 7 bases from J, with 13 bases in between. The CDR3 contains 14 residues. Per germline, CDR1 SGHRS and CDR2 YFSETQ.

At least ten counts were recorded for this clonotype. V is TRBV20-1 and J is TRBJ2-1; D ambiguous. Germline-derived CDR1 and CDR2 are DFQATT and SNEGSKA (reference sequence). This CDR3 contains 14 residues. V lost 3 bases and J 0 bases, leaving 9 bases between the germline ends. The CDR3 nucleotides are TGCAGTGCTAGCCGAAGGAGCTCCTACAATGAGCAGTTCTTC. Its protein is CSASRRSSYNEQFF.

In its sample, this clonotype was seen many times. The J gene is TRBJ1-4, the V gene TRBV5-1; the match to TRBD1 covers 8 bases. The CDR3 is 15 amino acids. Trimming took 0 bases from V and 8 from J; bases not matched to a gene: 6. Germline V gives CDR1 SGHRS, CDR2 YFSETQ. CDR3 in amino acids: CASSLARQGSEKLFF. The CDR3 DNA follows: TGCGCCAGCAGCTTGGCGAGACAGGGGTCGGAAAAACTGTTTTTT.